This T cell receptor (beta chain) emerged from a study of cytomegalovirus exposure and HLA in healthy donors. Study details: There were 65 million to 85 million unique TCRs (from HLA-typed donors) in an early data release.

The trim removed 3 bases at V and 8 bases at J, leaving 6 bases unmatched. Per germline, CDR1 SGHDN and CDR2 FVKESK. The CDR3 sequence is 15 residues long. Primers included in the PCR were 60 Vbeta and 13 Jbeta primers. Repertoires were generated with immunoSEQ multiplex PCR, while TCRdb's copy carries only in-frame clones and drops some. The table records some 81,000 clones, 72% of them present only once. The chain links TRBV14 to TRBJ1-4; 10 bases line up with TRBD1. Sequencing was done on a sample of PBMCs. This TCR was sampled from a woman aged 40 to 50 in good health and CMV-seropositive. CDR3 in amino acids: CASSHDDRGREKLFF. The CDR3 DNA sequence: TGTGCCAGCAGCCACGATGACAGGGGGCGCGAAAAACTGTTTTTT.